Included here is one T cell receptor beta chain sequence, with context. Its target is not known. This sample stems from a study of lymphopenia after photon versus proton radiotherapy. V was pared by 8 bases and J by 4 bases, with 6 bases between. The CDR3 sequence is 11 residues long. CDR1 is LNHDA, CDR2 SQIVND, per germline (reference sequence). Whole-study results and caveats: Relative stability marked proton patients; photon patients lost diversity and naive cells.

Method: immunoSEQ multiplex PCR; TCRdb's copy keeps in-frame clones and lacks some. The sample carries tens of thousands of clones, 92% recorded once. The specimen was peripheral blood, collected from a patient treated with photon-based radiotherapy. This TCR was recovered from a man aged 55-75 years with cholangiocarcinoma. The chain carries TRBV19 and TRBJ1-5; D is unresolved. CDR3 residues: CASGKNQPQHF. For the CDR3, the DNA is TGTGCCAGTGGAAAGAATCAGCCCCAGCATTTT.